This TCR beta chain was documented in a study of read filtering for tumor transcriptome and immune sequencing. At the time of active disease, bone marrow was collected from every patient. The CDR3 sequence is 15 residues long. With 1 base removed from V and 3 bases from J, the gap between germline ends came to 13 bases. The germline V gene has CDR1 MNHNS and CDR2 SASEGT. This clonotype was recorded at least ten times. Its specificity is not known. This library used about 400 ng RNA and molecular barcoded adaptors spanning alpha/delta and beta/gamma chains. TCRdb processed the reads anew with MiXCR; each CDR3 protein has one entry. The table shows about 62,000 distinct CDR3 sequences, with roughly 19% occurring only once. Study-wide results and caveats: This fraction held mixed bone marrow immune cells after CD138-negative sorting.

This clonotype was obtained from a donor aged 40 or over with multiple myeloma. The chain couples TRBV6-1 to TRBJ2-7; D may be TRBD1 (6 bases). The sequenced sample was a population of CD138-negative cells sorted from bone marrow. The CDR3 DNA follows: TGTGCCAGCAGTGAAGTTCCGGACAGCATCTACGAGCAGTACTTC. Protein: CASSEVPDSIYEQYF.